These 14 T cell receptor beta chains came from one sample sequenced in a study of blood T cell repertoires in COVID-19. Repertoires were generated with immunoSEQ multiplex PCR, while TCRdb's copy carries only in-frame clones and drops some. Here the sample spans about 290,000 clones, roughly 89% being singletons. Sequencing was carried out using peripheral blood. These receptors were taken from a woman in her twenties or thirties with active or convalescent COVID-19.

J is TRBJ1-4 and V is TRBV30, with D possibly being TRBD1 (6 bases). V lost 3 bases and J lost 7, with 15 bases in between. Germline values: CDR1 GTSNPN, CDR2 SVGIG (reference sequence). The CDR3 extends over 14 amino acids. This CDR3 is CAWSWGQRGEKLFF. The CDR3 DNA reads TGTGCCTGGAGCTGGGGACAAAGGGGTGAAAAACTGTTTTTT.

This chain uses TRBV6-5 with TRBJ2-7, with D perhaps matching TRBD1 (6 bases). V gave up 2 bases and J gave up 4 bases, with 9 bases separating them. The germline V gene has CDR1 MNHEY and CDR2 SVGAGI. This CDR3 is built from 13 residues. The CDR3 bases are TGTGCCAGCAGTTACAAACAGGGATACGAGCAGTACTTC. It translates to CASSYKQGYEQYF.

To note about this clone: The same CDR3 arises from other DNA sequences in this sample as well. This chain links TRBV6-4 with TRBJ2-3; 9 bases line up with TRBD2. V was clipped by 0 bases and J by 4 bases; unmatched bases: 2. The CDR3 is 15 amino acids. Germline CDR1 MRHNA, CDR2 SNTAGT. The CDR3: CASSDSAGGPDTQYF. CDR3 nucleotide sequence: TGTGCCAGCAGTGACTCGGCGGGGGGGCCAGATACGCAGTATTTT.

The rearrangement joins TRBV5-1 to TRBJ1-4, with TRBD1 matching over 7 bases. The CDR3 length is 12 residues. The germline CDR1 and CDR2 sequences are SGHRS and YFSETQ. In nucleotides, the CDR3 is TGCGCGGGGGGACAGTCTAATGAAAAACTGTTTTTT. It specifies CAGGQSNEKLFF.

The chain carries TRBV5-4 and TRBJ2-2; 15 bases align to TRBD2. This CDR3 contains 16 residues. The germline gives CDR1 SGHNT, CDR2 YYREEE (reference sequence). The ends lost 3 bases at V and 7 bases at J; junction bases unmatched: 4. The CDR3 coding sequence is TGTGCCAGCAGCTCCGGGACTAGCGGGGGGTACGGGGAGCTGTTTTTT. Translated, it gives CASSSGTSGGYGELFF.

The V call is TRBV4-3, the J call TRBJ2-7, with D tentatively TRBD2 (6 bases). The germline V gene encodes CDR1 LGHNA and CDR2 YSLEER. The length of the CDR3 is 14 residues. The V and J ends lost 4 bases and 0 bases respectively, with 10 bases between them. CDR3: CASSLRGVSYEQYF. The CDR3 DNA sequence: TGCGCCAGCAGCCTGCGGGGTGTCTCCTACGAGCAGTACTTC.

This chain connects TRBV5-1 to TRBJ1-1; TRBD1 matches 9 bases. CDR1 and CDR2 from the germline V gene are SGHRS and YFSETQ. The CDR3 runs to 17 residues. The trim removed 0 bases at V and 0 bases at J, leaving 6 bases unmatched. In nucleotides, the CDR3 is TGCGCCAGCAGCTTGGATGGGACAGGGTTCATGAACACTGAAGCTTTCTTT. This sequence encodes CASSLDGTGFMNTEAFF. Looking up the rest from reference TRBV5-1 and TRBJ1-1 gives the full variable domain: KAGVTQTPRYLIKTRGQQVTLSCSPISGHRSVSWYQQTPGQGLQFLFEYFSETQRNKGNFPGRFSGRQFSNSRSEMNVSTLELGDSALYLCASSLDGTGFMNTEAFFGQGTRLTVV.

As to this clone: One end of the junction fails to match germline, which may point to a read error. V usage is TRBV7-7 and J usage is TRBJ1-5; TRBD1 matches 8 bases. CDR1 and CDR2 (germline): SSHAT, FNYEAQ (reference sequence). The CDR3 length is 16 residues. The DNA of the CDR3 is TGTGCTAGCAGCTTAGGAACAGGGGGGAAGAGGCAGCCCCAGCATTTT. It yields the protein CASSLGTGGKRQPQHF.

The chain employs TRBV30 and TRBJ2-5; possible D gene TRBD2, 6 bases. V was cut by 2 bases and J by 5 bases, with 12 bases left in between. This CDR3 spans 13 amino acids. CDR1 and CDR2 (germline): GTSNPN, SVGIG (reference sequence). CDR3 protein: CAWSRGNSETQYF. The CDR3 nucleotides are TGTGCCTGGAGTCGGGGGAATTCGGAGACCCAGTACTTC.

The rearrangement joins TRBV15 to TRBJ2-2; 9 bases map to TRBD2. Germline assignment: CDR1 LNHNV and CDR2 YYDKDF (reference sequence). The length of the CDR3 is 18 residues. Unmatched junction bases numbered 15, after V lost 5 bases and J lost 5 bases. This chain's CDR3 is CATSPLGRGGPGTGELFF. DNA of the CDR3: TGTGCCACCAGCCCTTTGGGGCGGGGGGGCCCGGGAACCGGGGAGCTGTTTTTT.

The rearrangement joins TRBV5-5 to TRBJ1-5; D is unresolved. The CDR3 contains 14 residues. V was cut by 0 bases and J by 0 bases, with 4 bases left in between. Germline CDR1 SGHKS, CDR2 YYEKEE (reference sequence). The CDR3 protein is CASSLGPSNQPQHF. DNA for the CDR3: TGTGCCAGCAGCTTGGGGCCTAGCAATCAGCCCCAGCATTTT.

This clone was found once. The CDR3 sequence: CASSYGTGGSYNEQFF. CDR3 in DNA: TGCGCCAGCAGCTATGGGACAGGGGGTAGCTACAATGAGCAGTTCTTC. The chain recombines TRBV5-1 with TRBJ2-1; 11 bases line up with TRBD1. J lost 3 bases, V lost 3 bases, and 5 bases had no gene match. Germline V CDR1 and CDR2: SGHRS, YFSETQ. The CDR3 totals 16 residues.

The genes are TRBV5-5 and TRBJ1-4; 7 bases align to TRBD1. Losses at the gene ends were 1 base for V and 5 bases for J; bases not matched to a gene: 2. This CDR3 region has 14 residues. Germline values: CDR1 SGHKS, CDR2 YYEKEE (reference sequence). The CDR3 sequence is CASSLTGANEKLFF. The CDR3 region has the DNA TGTGCCAGCAGCTTGACAGGGGCCAATGAAAAACTGTTTTTT. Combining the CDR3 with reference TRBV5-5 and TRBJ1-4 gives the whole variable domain DAGVTQSPTHLIKTRGQQVTLRCSPISGHKSVSWYQQVLGQGPQFIFQYYEKEERGRGNFPDRFSARQFPNYSSELNVNALLLGDSALYLCASSLTGANEKLFFGSGTQLSVL.

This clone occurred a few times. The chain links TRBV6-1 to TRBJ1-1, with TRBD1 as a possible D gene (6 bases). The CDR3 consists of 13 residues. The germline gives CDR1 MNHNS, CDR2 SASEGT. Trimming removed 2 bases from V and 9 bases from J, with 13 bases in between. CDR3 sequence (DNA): TGTGCCAGCAGTGAATTTAGGGACACCAAAGCTTTCTTT. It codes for CASSEFRDTKAFF.